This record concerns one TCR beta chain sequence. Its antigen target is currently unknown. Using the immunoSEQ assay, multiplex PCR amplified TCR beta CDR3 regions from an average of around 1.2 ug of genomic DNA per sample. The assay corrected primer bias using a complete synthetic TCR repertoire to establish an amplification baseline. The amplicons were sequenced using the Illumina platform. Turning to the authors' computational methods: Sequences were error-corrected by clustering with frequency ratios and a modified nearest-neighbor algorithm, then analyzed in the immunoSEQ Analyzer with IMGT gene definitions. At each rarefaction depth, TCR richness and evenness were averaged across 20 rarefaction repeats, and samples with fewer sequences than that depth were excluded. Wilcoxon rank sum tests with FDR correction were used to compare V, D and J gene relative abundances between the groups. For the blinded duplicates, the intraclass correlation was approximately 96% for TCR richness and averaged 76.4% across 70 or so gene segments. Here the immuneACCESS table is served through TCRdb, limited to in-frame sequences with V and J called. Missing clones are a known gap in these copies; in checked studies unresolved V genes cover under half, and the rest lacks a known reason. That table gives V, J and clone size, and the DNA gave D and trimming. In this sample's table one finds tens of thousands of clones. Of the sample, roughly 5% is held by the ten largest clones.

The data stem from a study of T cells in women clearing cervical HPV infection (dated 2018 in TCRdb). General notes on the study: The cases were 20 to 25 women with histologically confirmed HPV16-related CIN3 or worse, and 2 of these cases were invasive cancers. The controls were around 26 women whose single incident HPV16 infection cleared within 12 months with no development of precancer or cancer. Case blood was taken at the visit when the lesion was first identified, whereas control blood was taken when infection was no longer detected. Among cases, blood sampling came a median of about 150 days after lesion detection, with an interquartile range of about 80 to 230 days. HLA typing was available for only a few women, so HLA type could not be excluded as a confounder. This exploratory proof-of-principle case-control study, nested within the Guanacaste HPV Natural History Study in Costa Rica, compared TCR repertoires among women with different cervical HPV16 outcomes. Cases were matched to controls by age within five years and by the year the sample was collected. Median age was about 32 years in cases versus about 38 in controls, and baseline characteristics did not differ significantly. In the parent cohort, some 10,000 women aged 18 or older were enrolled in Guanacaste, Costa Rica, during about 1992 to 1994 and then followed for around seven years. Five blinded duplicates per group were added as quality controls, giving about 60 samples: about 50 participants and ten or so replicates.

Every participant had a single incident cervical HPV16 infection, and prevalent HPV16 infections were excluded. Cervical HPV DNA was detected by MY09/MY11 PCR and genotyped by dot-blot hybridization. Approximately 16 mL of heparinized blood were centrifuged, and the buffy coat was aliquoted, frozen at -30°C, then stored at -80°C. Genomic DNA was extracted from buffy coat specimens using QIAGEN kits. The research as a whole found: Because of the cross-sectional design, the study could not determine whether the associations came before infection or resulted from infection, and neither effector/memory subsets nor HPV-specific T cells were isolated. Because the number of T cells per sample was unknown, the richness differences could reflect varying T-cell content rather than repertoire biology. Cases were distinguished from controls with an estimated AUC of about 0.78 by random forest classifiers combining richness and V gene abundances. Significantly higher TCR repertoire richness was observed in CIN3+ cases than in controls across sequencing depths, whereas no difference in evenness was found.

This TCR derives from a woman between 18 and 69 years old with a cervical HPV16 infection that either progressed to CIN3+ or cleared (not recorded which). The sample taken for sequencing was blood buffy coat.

CDR3 region: CSARAPATGFGTQYF. Partial CDR3 DNA: TGCAGTGCTAGAGCTCCCGCTACAGGGTTTGGGACC. This receptor chain uses TRBV20-1 and TRBJ2-5, and possibly TRBD1, on 6 matching bases. The DNA ends 3 residues before the CDR3 does, and the rest of the CDR3 is filled in from the germline J gene. The germline V gene (reference sequence) supplies CDR1 DFQATT and CDR2 SNEGSKA. The CDR3 holds 15 amino acids from the cysteine to the phenylalanine. Part of the CDR3 DNA is given, 36 bases translated from base 1. The trim is 1 base for V and 7 bases for J, with a gap of 19 bases between the germline ends.